This T cell receptor (beta chain) appears in the sequencing data of a study of blood T cell repertoires in COVID-19. Study at large: PBMCs, B-cell-depleted T cells, or T cells were the source of the cDNA or gDNA that made up the material.

This CDR3 spans 14 amino acids. Deletions cut 4 bases from V and 8 bases from J, with 14 bases between. The V gene's germline CDR1 is LGHNA and CDR2 YNFKEQ. Only in-frame clones appear in the TCRdb table, and some are missing; sequencing was by immunoSEQ multiplex PCR. The top ten clones hold approximately 9.4% of a sample with approximately 260,000 clones, about 79% of them seen once. The J gene is TRBJ1-4, the V gene TRBV4-2, with D possibly being TRBD1 (5 bases). The TCR was taken from a woman older than 75 with acute or convalescent COVID-19. The specimen sequenced was peripheral blood. This CDR3 reads CASSPRQGSEKLFF. The CDR3 bases are TGTGCCAGCAGCCCGAGGCAGGGTTCGGAAAAACTGTTTTTT.